These 27 T cell receptor beta chains originate from one sample sequenced in a study of CXCR3-negative and CXCR3-positive naive CD8 T cells (dated by TCRdb to about 2019). Reads for this sample came from a NextSeq 550. The Human TCR Profiling Kit (MiLaboratory) was used to make UMI-labeled 5' RACE TRB cDNA libraries. TCRdb reprocessed the sequencing reads and holds a single record per CDR3 protein sequence, with no DNA. The sample table on file contains 6,900 or so distinct CDR3 sequences. 1.4% of the sample comes from the top ten. Broad study findings and their caveats: TRB CDR3s from CXCR3-positive naive cells showed higher hydrophobicity (lower Kidera factor 4), lower energy, and higher strength and volume indices than CXCR3-negative naive cells.

These receptors are not linked to any known antigen. Sequenced: naive CXCR3+ CD8+ T cells from blood. The cell subset or site label, read with the paper, signifies: CD45RO-CCR7+CD27+CD95- naive CD8+ T cells expressing CXCR3 (TNR3+). Receptors were obtained from a human donor in good health. Some clones in this sample may be carry-over from other donors' samples.

This clonotype is deemed medium-sized by its frequency. This chain's CDR3 is CSVEGTSGNRGPYNEQFF. The chain couples TRBV29-1 to TRBJ2-1; the D gene TCRdb calls, TRBD2, cannot be checked with no DNA. CDR1 and CDR2 from the germline V gene are SQVTM and ANQGSEA. The CDR3 is 18 amino acids.

Its frequency marks this clonotype as medium-sized (0.01 to 0.1%). The chain is built from TRBV3-1 and TRBJ2-1; the TRBD2 assignment by TCRdb is unverifiable without DNA. Germline-derived CDR1 and CDR2 are LGHDT and YNNKEL (reference sequence). The length of the CDR3 is 14 residues. The CDR3 sequence: CASSLPGLAKEQFF.

By frequency, this clonotype registers medium-sized (0.01 to 0.1%). This chain joins TRBV29-1 and TRBJ2-1. The CDR3 runs 13 residues. Germline CDR1 reads SQVTM; CDR2 reads ANQGSEA. CDR3 loop: CSVEEGNHNEQFF.

This clonotype counts as medium-sized by frequency. CDR3 sequence: CSASARESYNSPLHF. The chain joins TRBV20-1 to TRBJ1-6. In germline, CDR1 is DFQATT, CDR2 SNEGSKA (reference sequence). This CDR3 is built from 15 residues.

This clonotype counts as medium-sized by frequency. The chain's CDR3 is CASTDPRGGYTF. The chain links TRBV25-1 to TRBJ1-2; TCRdb outputs TRBD1, but without DNA this stays unchecked. CDR1 is MGHDK and CDR2 is SYGVNS in the germline V gene. The CDR3 runs 12 residues.

By frequency, this clonotype is medium-sized. V is TRBV2 and J is TRBJ2-3. The CDR3 sequence is 17 residues long. Per germline, CDR1 SNHLY and CDR2 FYNNEI. CDR3 protein: CASSEGDPNPSTDTQYF.

This clonotype ranks as medium-sized in terms of frequency. The chain combines TRBV29-1 with TRBJ1-2; TCRdb's assignment of TRBD1 cannot be checked, as there is no DNA. Germline lookup yields CDR1 SQVTM and CDR2 ANQGSEA. The CDR3 runs to 16 residues. CDR3 amino acids: CSVEGPQGGANYGYTF. The entire variable domain, with the rest obtained from reference TRBV29-1 and TRBJ1-2, is as follows: SAVISQKPSRDICQRGTSLTIQCQVDSQVTMMFWYRQQPGQSLTLIATANQGSEATYESGFVIDKFPISRPNLTFSTLTVSNMSPEDSSIYLCSVEGPQGGANYGYTFGSGTRLTVV.

The CDR3 reads CASSDWARVGEQYF. This chain uses TRBV2 with TRBJ2-7; without DNA, the TCRdb call of TRBD2 cannot be checked. CDR3 length: 14 residues. CDR1 and CDR2 from the germline V gene are SNHLY and FYNNEI.

In terms of frequency, this clonotype is medium-sized. The chain joins TRBV29-1 to TRBJ2-3; TCRdb selects TRBD1, and the lack of DNA leaves this call unchecked. CDR1 SQVTM and CDR2 ANQGSEA come from the germline V gene. The CDR3 loop spans 14 amino acids. The chain's CDR3 is CSVEDGGSTDTQYF.

The rearrangement uses TRBV28 and TRBJ2-1; TCRdb reports TRBD1, a call that lacks DNA to check it against. This CDR3 region has 15 residues. Germline values: CDR1 MDHEN, CDR2 SYDVKM. CDR3 in amino acids: CASRLVDSTYNEQFF.

This clonotype registers medium-sized by frequency. J is TRBJ2-3 and V is TRBV27; TCRdb lists TRBD1, though no DNA is available to test this call. Germline values: CDR1 MNHEY, CDR2 SMNVEV (reference sequence). The CDR3 is made up of 13 amino acids. CDR3 sequence: CASSFRGADTQYF.

In terms of frequency, this clonotype is medium-sized (0.01 to 0.1%). The CDR3 spells CASSPDGAYEQYF. The rearrangement links TRBV7-8 to TRBJ2-7. The CDR3 length is 13 residues. Germline CDR1 SGHVS, CDR2 FQNEAQ.

The rearrangement joins TRBV2 to TRBJ2-7; as DNA is missing, the TRBD1 call by TCRdb cannot be tested. The CDR3 covers 15 residues. Looked up from germline, CDR1 is SNHLY and CDR2 is FYNNEI. The CDR3 sequence is CASSEDPGKSYEQYF.

V gene TRBV29-1 combines with J gene TRBJ2-1; checking the TCRdb D call of TRBD2 is not possible without DNA. This CDR3 comprises 14 residues. Germline values: CDR1 SQVTM, CDR2 ANQGSEA. CDR3 loop: CSARAESSYNEQFF.

V and J are TRBV2 and TRBJ1-2. This CDR3 has 16 amino acids. CDR1 SNHLY and CDR2 FYNNEI come from the germline V gene. CDR3: CASSEDRVEDPYGYTF.

The V gene is TRBV6-6, the J gene TRBJ2-2. The CDR3 is made up of 12 amino acids. CDR1 MNHNY and CDR2 SVGAGI come from the germline V gene (reference sequence). The CDR3 sequence: CASSYATGELFF.

The chain employs TRBV7-9 and TRBJ1-1; as DNA is missing, the TRBD1 call by TCRdb cannot be tested. CDR3 length: 14 amino acids. Germline V gene lookup returns CDR1 SEHNR and CDR2 FQNEAQ (reference sequence). The CDR3 protein is CASPHGTVNTEAFF.

This chain joins TRBV7-2 and TRBJ1-1. There are 13 residues in the CDR3. The germline gives CDR1 SGHTA, CDR2 FQGNSA. The CDR3 protein is CASSASDYTEAFF.

This sequence joins TRBV11-3 and TRBJ1-5; TCRdb selects TRBD1, and the lack of DNA leaves this call unchecked. CDR1 and CDR2 (germline): SGHNT, YENEEA. The CDR3 has 21 amino acids. The CDR3 spells CASSLWGPTGDIDYSNQPQHF.

V is TRBV4-1 and J is TRBJ1-4; TCRdb selects TRBD1, and the lack of DNA leaves this call unchecked. CDR1 is MGHRA, CDR2 YSYEKL, per germline. This CDR3 has 17 residues. The chain's CDR3 is CASSQDGQGASGEKLFF.

By frequency, this clonotype is medium-sized. V and J are TRBV29-1 and TRBJ2-2. The germline V gene has CDR1 SQVTM and CDR2 ANQGSEA. CDR3 length: 12 residues. This chain's CDR3 is CSVEFDTGELFF.

This clonotype registers medium-sized by frequency. CDR3 sequence: CASSPGIGFSYNEQFF. The chain has TRBV11-1 and TRBJ2-1; with no DNA, the TCRdb D assignment of TRBD1 cannot be verified. The CDR3 extends over 16 amino acids. Germline V gene lookup returns CDR1 SGHAT and CDR2 FQDESV (reference sequence).

The chain combines TRBV27 with TRBJ1-4; the D call of TRBD1 rests on TCRdb alone, since no DNA is present to check it. Germline CDR1 and CDR2: MNHEY and SMNVEV (reference sequence). The CDR3 is 15 amino acids. CDR3 protein: CASSGNRGLEEKLFF.

The chain is built from TRBV13 and TRBJ2-5. The CDR3 totals 13 residues. The germline V gene has CDR1 PRHDT and CDR2 FYEKMQ (reference sequence). CDR3 region: CASSLDVQETQYF.

Its frequency marks this clonotype as medium-sized. CDR3 in amino acids: CASSQDLYYNEQFF. The rearrangement joins TRBV4-3 to TRBJ2-1. Looked up from germline, CDR1 is LGHNA and CDR2 is YSLEER. The length of the CDR3 is 14 residues.

Its frequency marks this clonotype as medium-sized. J is TRBJ1-1 and V is TRBV10-3. Germline CDR1 reads ENHRY; CDR2 reads SYGVKD. The CDR3 has 14 residues. The CDR3: CAISESGENTEAFF.

This clonotype ranks as medium-sized in terms of frequency. This chain joins TRBV15 and TRBJ2-5; TCRdb's assignment of TRBD2 cannot be checked, as there is no DNA. The CDR3 contains 14 residues. The V gene's germline CDR1 is LNHNV and CDR2 YYDKDF (reference sequence). The CDR3 protein is CATSRVPGGETQYF.